One sample yielded the 14 T cell receptor beta chains listed below, sequenced in a study of vaccination and CD4 T cells after COVID-19. The Oncomine TCR Beta short-read assay generated sequence data from the DNA of cultured CD4+ T cells. TCRdb redid the calling of the PCR reads with MiXCR, one entry per CDR3 protein. The repertoire holds more than 15,000 distinct CDR3 sequences, with more than 55% as singletons. What these receptors recognize is not known. Treatment noted: approximately 11-day PBMC culture with coronavirus spike peptide pools or control peptides (ViraFEST assay). The specimen was CD4+ T cells from blood, cultured in vitro. The receptors come from a human donor who had recovered from COVID-19.

This clonotype was seen a handful of times. The chain carries TRBV7-9 and TRBJ1-1; no clear D. CDR1 SEHNR and CDR2 FQNEAQ come from the germline V gene (reference sequence). The CDR3 is 13 amino acids. Trimming pared 5 bases from V and 2 bases from J, leaving 9 bases between. The CDR3 loop reads CASSPRQNTEAFF. The CDR3 DNA is TGTGCCAGCAGCCCTAGACAAAACACTGAAGCTTTCTTT.

The rearrangement uses TRBV30 and TRBJ1-6; possibly TRBD1 for D (5 bases). Germline lookup yields CDR1 GTSNPN and CDR2 SVGIG (reference sequence). Trimming took off 1 base at V and 9 bases at J, with 10 bases between the two ends. The CDR3 is 13 residues long. The CDR3 region has the DNA TGTGCCTGGAGTGGGCAGGGACGTTCACCCCTCCACTTT. Translated, it gives CAWSGQGRSPLHF.

This clonotype appeared once. This chain uses TRBV7-8 with TRBJ2-2; the match to TRBD2 covers 9 bases. V dropped 1 base and J dropped 6; count of bases not matched to a gene: 3. Germline CDR1 SGHVS, CDR2 FQNEAQ. The CDR3 is made up of 15 amino acids. CDR3 amino acids: CASSLETSGPGELFF. The CDR3 nucleotides read TGTGCCAGCAGCTTAGAGACTAGCGGCCCCGGGGAGCTGTTTTTT. The full variable domain, rest sourced from reference TRBV7-8 and TRBJ2-2, is GAGVSQSPRYKVAKRGQDVALRCDPISGHVSLFWYQQALGQGPEFLTYFQNEAQLDKSGLPSDRFFAERPEGSVSTLKIQRTQQEDSAVYLCASSLETSGPGELFFGEGSRLTVL.

The chain joins TRBV15 to TRBJ2-2; D is possibly TRBD1 or TRBD2 (5 bases each). Germline-derived CDR1 and CDR2 are LNHNV and YYDKDF (reference sequence). With 4 bases removed from V and 8 bases from J, the gap between germline ends came to 11 bases. CDR3 length: 13 residues. CDR3 nucleotides: TGTGCCACCAGCACGTGGGGCGGGGGGGAGCTGTTTTTT. Its translation is CATSTWGGGELFF.

The chain combines TRBV7-9 with TRBJ2-1, with D possibly being TRBD1 or TRBD2 (6 bases each). Germline V gene data show CDR1 as SEHNR and CDR2 as FQNEAQ (reference sequence). The CDR3 loop spans 15 amino acids. V lost 5 bases and J lost 2, with 13 bases in between. The CDR3 DNA sequence: TGTGCCAGCAGCCCGAGGGGGGCTGCCTACAATGAGCAGTTCTTC. Its translation is CASSPRGAAYNEQFF.

The J gene is TRBJ2-7, the V gene TRBV7-9, with D perhaps matching TRBD2 (6 bases). Germline V lookup: CDR1 SEHNR, CDR2 FQNEAQ (reference sequence). The CDR3 extends over 12 amino acids. V was cut by 5 bases and J by 6 bases, with 11 bases left in between. The DNA of the CDR3 is TGTGCCAGCAGCCCGCCGGGGGTCGAGCAGTACTTC. This translates into CASSPPGVEQYF.

The J gene is TRBJ1-1, the V gene TRBV19, with TRBD1 matching 7 bases. The CDR3 is 16 residues long. The germline gives CDR1 LNHDA, CDR2 SQIVND (reference sequence). The junction had 12 bases not matched to a gene; V was cut back by 6 bases and J by 2 bases. CDR3 residues: CASSYLRGQGNTEAFF. CDR3 nucleotides: TGTGCCAGTAGCTACCTGAGGGGGCAAGGCAACACTGAAGCTTTCTTT.

CDR3 coding DNA: TGTGCCACCAGTGATAATAGCAATCAGCCCCAGCATTTT. Translated, it gives CATSDNSNQPQHF. The gene calls are TRBV24-1 and TRBJ1-5, with D hard to call. This CDR3 contains 13 residues. Germline V gives CDR1 KGHDR, CDR2 SFDVKD. Trimming took 3 bases from V and 0 from J, leaving 2 bases between them.

The V and J genes are TRBV20-1 and TRBJ2-7; D ambiguous. Germline V CDR1 and CDR2: DFQATT, SNEGSKA (reference sequence). The CDR3 spans 13 residues. Trimming removed 6 bases at V and 0 bases at J, with 12 bases between. The CDR3 reads CSAAHPLSYEQYF. As DNA, the CDR3 is TGCAGTGCCGCTCACCCCCTCTCCTACGAGCAGTACTTC.

This clonotype was detected only a few times. This chain joins TRBV28 and TRBJ1-5; D gene unclear. Germline CDR1 is MDHEN and CDR2 is SYDVKM. Trimming shortened V by 5 bases and J by 3 bases, and 14 bases separated the two germline ends. The CDR3 is made up of 15 amino acids. CDR3 in DNA: TGTGCCAGCAGTCGAACACCGAACCCCAATCAGCCCCAGCATTTT. Translated, it gives CASSRTPNPNQPQHF.

CDR3 nucleotides: TGTGCCAGCAGCACAGGGACGTTTAATAATTCACCCCTCCACTTT. As protein: CASSTGTFNNSPLHF. The rearrangement joins TRBV5-8 to TRBJ1-6; D may be TRBD1 (6 bases). The CDR3 covers 15 residues. Germline loops: CDR1 SGHTS, CDR2 YDEGEE. Deletions cut 4 bases from V and 5 bases from J, with 13 bases between.

J is TRBJ1-1 and V is TRBV6-5; D unresolved. CDR1 is MNHEY and CDR2 is SVGAGI in the germline V gene. Trimming removed 0 bases at V and 0 bases at J, with 11 bases between. The CDR3 loop spans 16 amino acids. The CDR3 nucleotides are TGTGCCAGCAGTTACTCGGAAAGGGTATTGAACACTGAAGCTTTCTTT. Protein product: CASSYSERVLNTEAFF.

DNA for the CDR3: TGCAGTGCTAGAGTAGTGGGTGGCTACACCTTC. Its translation: CSARVVGGYTF. The chain uses TRBV20-1 and TRBJ1-2; D gene unclear. Trimming took off 1 base at V and 7 bases at J, with 7 bases between the two ends. Germline CDR1 DFQATT, CDR2 SNEGSKA (reference sequence). This CDR3 is built from 11 residues.

This chain connects TRBV20-1 to TRBJ2-7; 9 nucleotides line up with TRBD2. Per the germline V gene, CDR1 is DFQATT and CDR2 is SNEGSKA (reference sequence). V was clipped by 3 bases and J by 3 bases; unmatched bases: 9. The CDR3 spans 15 residues. CDR3 region: CSASSTAGGDYEQYF. CDR3 nucleotides: TGCAGTGCTAGTTCTACAGCGGGAGGCGACTACGAGCAGTACTTC.